These T cell receptor beta chains were read from a single sample in a study of human T cells and chemical hapten exposure. TCRdb processed the 5' RACE reads anew with MiXCR; each CDR3 protein has one entry. The table has fewer than 150,000 distinct CDR3 sequences, approximately 20% seen once; the top ten hold about 3%. The receptors originated from a human donor in good health. The CDR3 runs from the conserved cysteine through the conserved F or W. D genes are given only for firm matches. Clone size is not always given. Where it is, it says once, few, many or a class for expanded clones.

d_call	clone_size	v_call	j_call	cdr3_nt	cdr3_aa
NA	NA	TRBV28	TRBJ1-1	TGTGCCAGCAGTCAACAGGGAGGCACTGAAGCTTTCTTT	CASSQQGGTEAFF
NA	few	TRBV13	TRBJ2-5	TGTGCCAGCGGTCTTCGGGACCACCAAGAGACCCAGTACTTC	CASGLRDHQETQYF
TRBD2	NA	TRBV2	TRBJ2-7	TGTGCCATCTTCGTAGCGGGAGGTGCCTACGAGCAGTACTTC	CAIFVAGGAYEQYF
TRBD1	few	TRBV28	TRBJ2-7	TGTGCCAGCAGAGACACGACAGGGGCTTACTTC	CASRDTTGAYF
TRBD2	few	TRBV4-1	TRBJ2-7	TGCGCCAGCAGCCAAGAGGCTAGCGGGAGAGTAGTAAACTACGAGCAGTACTTC	CASSQEASGRVVNYEQYF
NA	few	TRBV20-1	TRBJ2-1	TGCAGTGCTAGTCCTGGGAGCTCCTACAATGAGCAGTTCTTC	CSASPGSSYNEQFF
NA	few	TRBV3-1	TRBJ2-7	TGTGCCAGCAGCCAAGACGAGCGGGCTTATTCCTACGAGCAGTACTTC	CASSQDERAYSYEQYF
TRBD1	NA	TRBV27	TRBJ2-1	TGTGCCAGCAGGCTGGGACAGGGGAAACGCCAGTTCTTC	CASRLGQGKRQFF
TRBD1	NA	TRBV28	TRBJ1-4	TGTGCCAGCAGTTTACCCGGGACAGGGGGTGAAAAACTGTTTTTT	CASSLPGTGGEKLFF
NA	few	TRBV30	TRBJ1-2	TGTGCCTGGAGCATTGTTACAGTTGTTTCTGGCTACACCTTC	CAWSIVTVVSGYTF
TRBD1	few	TRBV3-1	TRBJ1-6	TGTGCCAGCAGCCGGGGACAGGGATATGCACCCCTCCACTTT	CASSRGQGYAPLHF
TRBD1	NA	TRBV20-1	TRBJ2-7	TGCATGCCGGACAGGGGGTCCTACGAGCAGTACTTC	CMPDRGSYEQYF
TRBD2	few	TRBV7-2	TRBJ2-7	TGTGCCAGCAGCTTCACTAGCGGAATCTCCGAGCAGTACTTC	CASSFTSGISEQYF
TRBD2	NA	TRBV5-5	TRBJ2-7	TGTGCCAGCAGCCCCGGTGGGGGTGGACTAGTTAACTACGAGCAGTACTTC	CASSPGGGGLVNYEQYF
TRBD2	NA	TRBV7-6	TRBJ2-3	TGTGCCAGCAGCTTTGGCGGGAGGGCCCCTGCAGATACGCAGTATTTT	CASSFGGRAPADTQYF
NA	NA	TRBV10-2	TRBJ2-1	TGCGCCAGCAGTCTAGCCAATGAGCAGTTCTTC	CASSLANEQFF
TRBD1	NA	TRBV6-5	TRBJ1-2	TGTGCCAGCAGTTACCGGGGACAGGGGGCGTATGGCTACACCTTC	CASSYRGQGAYGYTF
TRBD1	few	TRBV12-3/TRBV12-4	TRBJ1-5	TGTGCCAGCAGTTTAGCTACAGGGGGCAATCAGCCCCAGCATTTT	CASSLATGGNQPQHF
TRBD2	NA	TRBV10-3	TRBJ2-7	TGTGCCATCAGTGAGTCGACTAGCGGAAGCTACGAGCAGTACTTC	CAISESTSGSYEQYF
NA	few	TRBV11-2	TRBJ2-2	TGTGCCAGCAGCTTAATCCCCGGGGAGCTGTTTTTT	CASSLIPGELFF
TRBD1	NA	TRBV12-3/TRBV12-4	TRBJ2-6	TGTGCCAGCAGTCTAGTGATGGGGACAGGAGAGATCTCTGGGGCCAACGTCCTGACTTTC	CASSLVMGTGEISGANVLTF
TRBD1	few	TRBV11-2	TRBJ1-2	TGTGCCAGCAGCTTCCGGACAGGGGAGTGGTATGGCTACACCTTC	CASSFRTGEWYGYTF
TRBD1	few	TRBV24-1	TRBJ1-5	TGTGCCACCAGTGTCACAGGGGGGGACAATCAGCCCCAGCATTTT	CATSVTGGDNQPQHF
NA	few	TRBV20-1	TRBJ1-6	TGCAGTGCTAGCGAAGGCCCCATCCGGGGAAGCGATTCACCCCTCCACTTT	CSASEGPIRGSDSPLHF
NA	few	TRBV20-1	TRBJ2-5	TGCAGTGCTAATGGGGAGCGGGCGGAGACCCAGTACTTC	CSANGERAETQYF
NA	NA	TRBV12-3/TRBV12-4	TRBJ2-3	TGTGCCAGCAGGGCTACACTCTTAGGCACAGATACGCAGTATTTT	CASRATLLGTDTQYF
NA	NA	TRBV2	TRBJ2-7	TGTGCCAGCAGGATTCAACCTATAAGCTCCTACGAGCAGTACTTC	CASRIQPISSYEQYF
NA	NA	TRBV7-3	TRBJ1-1	TGTGCCAGCAGCTCCAACCGGGACACTGAAGCTTTCTTT	CASSSNRDTEAFF
TRBD1	NA	TRBV12-5	TRBJ1-1	TGTGCTAGTGGTTTGGCTACTGCAGGGGGCACTGAAGCTTTCTTT	CASGLATAGGTEAFF
NA	few	TRBV28	TRBJ2-3	TGTGCCAGCAGTATCGGGACGGGGTCTAGCACAGATACGCAGTATTTT	CASSIGTGSSTDTQYF
TRBD1	few	TRBV4-1	TRBJ2-4	TGCGCCAGCAGGCCGGGACAGGGGTTCCCAAACATTCAGTACTTC	CASRPGQGFPNIQYF
NA	NA	TRBV7-9	TRBJ2-3	TGTGCCAGCAGCTCTCGGGGCCCAGATACGCAGTATTTT	CASSSRGPDTQYF
NA	NA	TRBV6-5	TRBJ1-2	TGTGCCAGCAGTGGGTCACAGTTCTATGGCTACACCTTC	CASSGSQFYGYTF
NA	few	TRBV28	TRBJ1-2	TGTGCCACCCGGCGAGGGGGGGGCTACACCTTC	CATRRGGGYTF
TRBD1	few	TRBV28	TRBJ2-7	TGTGCCAGCAGTATATACAGGGGTTCCTACGAGCAGTACTTC	CASSIYRGSYEQYF
TRBD2	NA	TRBV27	TRBJ2-1	TGTGCCAGCAGTTTATGGACCCCGGGGGGGTTGGGACCCAATGAGCAGTTCTTC	CASSLWTPGGLGPNEQFF
NA	NA	TRBV28	TRBJ1-1	NA	CASSLGTGANTEAFF
NA	NA	TRBV9	TRBJ1-1	TGTGCCAGCAGCATATCCCCCGGGAACACTGAAGCTTTCTTT	CASSISPGNTEAFF
TRBD1	NA	TRBV5-4	TRBJ2-5	TGTGCCAGCAGCCACGGGACAGCTCAAGAGACCCAGTACTTC	CASSHGTAQETQYF
TRBD1	few	TRBV3-1	TRBJ1-1	TGTGCCAGCAGCCGAGAGGGACAGTTGAACACTGAAGCTTTCTTT	CASSREGQLNTEAFF
TRBD2	few	TRBV5-1	TRBJ2-3	TGCGCCAGCAGCGCCGGACTAGCGGGCACAGATACGCAGTATTTT	CASSAGLAGTDTQYF
NA	NA	TRBV28	TRBJ1-1	TGTGCCAGCAGTTTAATAGTGAACACTGAAGCTTTCTTT	CASSLIVNTEAFF
NA	NA	TRBV3-1	TRBJ2-5	TGTGCCAGCAGCCAAAGAAGTTTCACAGGCCGGTACCAAGAGACCCAGTACTTC	CASSQRSFTGRYQETQYF
NA	few	TRBV20-1	TRBJ1-1	TGCAGTACAGAGGGGGACACTGAAGCTTTCTTT	CSTEGDTEAFF
NA	few	TRBV7-6	TRBJ1-2	TGTGCCAGCAGCTTGGGCGGGCACTATGGCTACACCTTC	CASSLGGHYGYTF
NA	NA	TRBV5-6	TRBJ2-7	TGTGCCAGCAGCGCGGACGAACACTACGAGCAGTACTTC	CASSADEHYEQYF
NA	few	TRBV28	TRBJ1-3	TGTGCCAGCAGTTTACCTGGGGGAGGAAACACCATATATTTT	CASSLPGGGNTIYF
NA	NA	TRBV11-2	TRBJ2-1	TGTGCCAGCAGCTTATCGAGCAATGAGCAGTTCTTC	CASSLSSNEQFF
TRBD2	few	TRBV7-7	TRBJ2-2	TGTGCTAGCAGCCCCCAGATAGCGGGAGCGCACACCGGGGAGCTGTTTTTT	CASSPQIAGAHTGELFF
TRBD2	few	TRBV30	TRBJ2-3	TGTGCCTGGAGGAAATTAAGCGGGAGATCCGATACGCAGTATTTT	CAWRKLSGRSDTQYF